What follows describes a single T cell receptor (beta chain). It lacks a known antigen. The library came from the immunoSEQ multiplex PCR assay. The multiplex PCR relied on a mix of 60 forward primers for TCR Vbeta segments and 13 reverse primers for TCR Jbeta segments. Amplification of the CDR3 region of rearranged TCR beta genes was performed with a multiplex PCR assay on genomic DNA. On the Illumina HiSeq System, the amplified TCR beta libraries were sequenced as 87-base-pair reads. The original pipeline was this. Across the 640 or so repertoires, a later analysis counted 80 million or so unique TCR beta chains, some 11 million of which were shared by at least two donors. A nearest-neighbor algorithm error-corrected the raw reads and collapsed the reads into unique sequences, merging closely related sequences to remove PCR and sequencing errors. V, D and J gene segments were assigned by aligning CDR3 sequences to IMGT reference sequences. Each retained sequence needed at least a six-nucleotide match to both a V gene segment and a J gene segment. A rearrangement counted as productive if the CDR3 had no stop codons and remained in frame with V and J, and every other rearrangement counted as non-productive. CDR3 was defined according to IMGT convention as the region running from the second conserved V-encoded cysteine to the conserved J-encoded phenylalanine. The earlier analysis of about 560 of the donors excluded any sequence lacking an unambiguous match to a single V gene segment. An earlier analysis of 450 to 650 of the donors called V segments functional above 56.7% productive rearrangements and segregating when the between-donor standard deviation exceeded 5%. A statistical classification framework was built to diagnose cytomegalovirus status from the catalog of TCR beta chain sequences. In a later analysis, V and J genes were assigned by comparing TCR nucleotide sequences against IMGT/GENE-DB human TR gene sequences. In a later analysis, CDR3 sequences and most-parsimonious VDJ recombination scenarios were assigned using the TCRdist pipeline. In a later analysis, each TCR beta chain was defined by its CDR3 amino acid sequence together with its V-gene family, and reads without a unique V-gene family were excluded. As a way to deal with suspected cross-contamination and a sequencing artifact, a later analysis dropped 450 to 700 nucleotide sequences that were highly shared and had low generation probability. In a later analysis, a clonal expansion index was calculated for each public chain from normalized within-repertoire ranks of inferred template counts. In a later analysis, generation probabilities were computed using a VDJ recombination model fitted to out-of-frame rearrangements, and the results were checked against IGoR. Hypergeometric tests were used in a later analysis to score TCR-TCR, TCR-HLA and TCR-CMV co-occurrence, with a repertoire-size bias correction applied to the TCR pairs. To estimate false discovery rates, a later analysis permuted the HLA or CMV assignments 20 times. In a later analysis, co-occurring TCRs were grouped using DBSCAN, and TCRdist sequence similarity was added for clustering within HLA-allele-positive subsets. Co-occurrence clustering excluded repertoires with fewer than 30,000 or more than 120,000 public chains, plus five with anomalous nucleotide sharing. TCRdb carries this immuneACCESS record with in-frame sequences only. Its versions omit some clonotypes, under half of them owing to an unresolved V gene in the studies checked, with the rest unexplained. For V, J and clone size, that table is used; D and trimming come from the DNA. In this sample's table one finds about 54,000 clones. Clones ranked in the top ten supply approximately 7% of the sample.

The germline V gene yields SGDLS for CDR1 and YYNGEE for CDR2. Here V drops 0 bases and J drops 3 bases, and the junction holds 9 bases not matched to any gene. Measured from the cysteine to the phenylalanine, the CDR3 is 17 residues long. Just CDR3 DNA is preserved here, 51 bases in frame from base 1. The cohort comprised around 700 healthy bone marrow donors. At the time of sampling, all cohort members were nominally healthy, though unrecorded immune exposures were likely present. The donor tested CMV seronegative, placing the donor among the 352 seronegative members of the cohort. Each donor provided a peripheral blood sample, and peripheral blood mononuclear cells were used for TCR beta sequencing. The Qiagen DNeasy Blood Extraction Kit was used to extract genomic DNA from the blood cell samples. The data belong to a study of cytomegalovirus exposure and HLA in healthy donors (dated by TCRdb to 2016 to 2017). About the full investigation: According to an earlier analysis of 587 of the donors, about 180 million T cells yielded some 120 million unique TCR beta sequences and approximately 300 Gb of sequence data. Roughly 300 gigabases of sequencing data and approximately 85 million unique TCR sequences were included in an early release covering about 600 HLA-typed donors. Of the roughly 400 genotyped donors, about 84% fell in the genetic ancestry cluster associated with self-reported Caucasian donors. The study aimed to test whether signatures of past pathogen exposure could be identified by cataloging public T cell receptors. The study profiled the T cell repertoires of under 850 subjects by immunosequencing and related them to cytomegalovirus serostatus. A separate validation cohort of approximately 120 different subjects was used in addition to the roughly 700-subject first cohort. To predict cytomegalovirus infection status, the study brought together high-throughput TCR immunosequencing, statistical association of individual TCRs with disease status, and machine learning. A later analysis re-analyzed previously published TCR beta repertoires from hundreds of donors and added high-resolution HLA genotyping to study TCR occurrence patterns. Rather than drawing on any new phenotypic data, the later analysis identified candidate immune exposures from TCR beta sequences and the way those sequences occurred across donors. An earlier analysis of 587 of the donors used high-throughput TCR beta sequencing to judge whether each TCR beta V gene segment behaved as functional or pseudogenic. Donor age, sex, ethnicity and CMV serostatus were compiled together with the repertoire data. In a later genetic analysis, genome-wide SNP genotypes for about 55% of the roughly 700 donors were used, and that subset was treated as a discovery cohort. Every discovery cohort repertoire had been produced on one sequencing platform. Both class I and class II loci were covered by HLA typing, at four-digit resolution. Typing coverage varied by locus: roughly 620-640 donors for A, B, C, DRB1 and DQB1; 500 to 550 for DQA1; some 610 for DPA1; around 490 for DPB1. Roughly five DR-DQ haplotypes were handled as single units for association and clustering, since linkage in the cohort was strong. Among about 410 genotyped donors of the cohort, an average of about 220,000 unique TCR beta nucleotide sequences was sequenced per donor, of which approximately 19% were non-productive.

What the research found in general, with its limitations: Sequencing depth was assumed to be roughly uniform across donors in the presence/absence analyses, though that assumption may not hold. Because HLA typing was unavailable for some donors at each locus, only the typed subset was used in association tests. In a later genetic analysis, a missense DCLRE1C variant was associated with V-gene and J-gene trimming of TCR beta chains, and the association was replicated in an independent cohort. About 15 rarely observed V segments, including chromosome 9 orphons, were excluded from the earlier analysis of several hundred of the donors because counts were too low. When HLA alleles, especially DR and DQ, strongly co-occurred, TCR associations were difficult to assign to individual alleles. According to a later analysis, parvovirus B19, influenza, CMV and Epstein-Barr virus appeared linked to several top co-occurrence clusters. An earlier analysis of some 560 of the donors showed that most TCR beta V segments appeared in productive rearrangements either about 87% or about 30% of the time, which broadly matched IMGT annotations. A further reported finding was that TCR beta sequences accurately predicted the HLA-A and HLA-B alleles for most subjects in the first cohort. A later analysis found that most CMV-associated TCR beta chains appeared HLA-restricted, with HLA associations seemingly driven largely by CMV exposure. Some IMGT-functional V segments, including TRBV6-2 and TRBV6-3, could not be distinguished by the 87-base-pair reads and were therefore excluded. According to a later analysis, TCR association rates differed among HLA loci, with DRB1 alleles showing the most associated TCRs and HLA-C alleles showing the fewest. Cytomegalovirus status was reported to be diagnosed by the classifier with high specificity and sensitivity in both the original and validation cohorts. In vitro tests confirmed that three of the cytomegalovirus-associated TCR beta chains recognize cytomegalovirus antigens. The only immune exposure information available for the cohort was CMV serostatus. While some public TCRs were present in many individuals, most TCR sequences turned up only very rarely across donors. Specific HLA alleles were associated with 15,000 to 20,000 TCR beta sequences at a false discovery rate of 0.05 in a later analysis. Linkage disequilibrium might explain the correlated functional status among segregating V segments, but an unknown experimental factor could not be ruled out. In a later genetic analysis, fewer N-insertions in productive TCRs were reported among donors in an Asian-associated ancestry cluster than the approximately 630-donor mean. In the study, around 160 TCR beta chains were listed as associated with cytomegalovirus. The cohort was sequenced for TCR beta chains only, and without alpha or paired-chain data the features that could be detected were limited. A cluster of highly shared sequence variants was judged likely to be a technical artifact of the sequencing pipeline. The authors suggested that the approach could potentially be extended to other disease states and immunological phenotypes. A later analysis found that HLA-associated TCR beta chains were more clonally expanded and had lower generation probabilities than equally common non-associated chains.

The sequence derives from a woman in her thirties or forties in good health and CMV-seronegative. The sample comprised PBMCs. The V gene is TRBV9 and the J gene is TRBJ1-3; TRBD1 fits 7 bases in the junction. This receptor has the CDR3 CASSVGAQGVGGNTIYF. In nucleotides, the sequence is TGTGCCAGCAGCGTAGGGGCGCAGGGGGTAGGTGGAAACACCATATATTTT.